These T cell receptor beta chains were read from a single sample in a study of radiation and T cells in renal cell carcinoma. Method: immunoSEQ multiplex PCR; TCRdb's copy keeps in-frame clones and lacks some. Here the sample spans about 43,000 clones, about 84% being singletons. This specimen consisted of blood, obtained from a patient whose treatment included radiotherapy and nephrectomy. The receptors shown here come from a woman aged 70-85 years with renal cell carcinoma. Both conserved end residues are part of each CDR3. A D gene is named only where the DNA matches it firmly. Not all rows give a size; the values are once, few, many and, for expanded clones, a class.

J gene: TRBJ1-1
V gene: TRBV5-4
CDR3 length: 14
clone size: -
D gene: -
CDR3 DNA: TGTGCCAGCAGCTTAGACGCAGCAGACACTGAAGCTTTCTTT
CDR3 protein: CASSLDAADTEAFF

J gene: TRBJ1-2
V gene: TRBV7-9
CDR3 length: 13
clone size: -
D gene: -
CDR3 DNA: TGTGCCAGCAGCTTAGAAGGAACCTATGGCTACACCTTC
CDR3 protein: CASSLEGTYGYTF

J gene: TRBJ1-5
V gene: TRBV19
CDR3 length: 13
clone size: -
D gene: -
CDR3 DNA: TGTGCCAGTAGAGGGATTAGCAATCAGCCCCAGCATTTT
CDR3 protein: CASRGISNQPQHF

J gene: TRBJ1-5
V gene: TRBV19
CDR3 length: 15
clone size: few
D gene: -
CDR3 DNA: TGTGCCAGTAGTGTTATGGGGGGAGGCAATCAGCCCCAGCATTTT
CDR3 protein: CASSVMGGGNQPQHF

J gene: TRBJ2-3
V gene: TRBV10-3
CDR3 length: 15
clone size: -
D gene: -
CDR3 DNA: TGTGCCATCAGGGGGGGCGGAGCTGCCGCAGATACGCAGTATTTT
CDR3 protein: CAIRGGGAAADTQYF

J gene: TRBJ2-2
V gene: TRBV9
CDR3 length: 13
clone size: once
D gene: -
CDR3 DNA: TGTGCCAGCAGCGTAGCCTACACCGGGGAGCTGTTTTTT
CDR3 protein: CASSVAYTGELFF

J gene: TRBJ2-7
V gene: TRBV7-2
CDR3 length: 12
clone size: -
D gene: -
CDR3 DNA: TGTGCCAGCAGTCGCCCTAGGGGCGAGCAGTACTTC
CDR3 protein: CASSRPRGEQYF

J gene: TRBJ2-1
V gene: TRBV2
CDR3 length: 15
clone size: -
D gene: -
CDR3 DNA: TGTGCCAGCAGTGTTCGGGTCCTATCCTACAATGAGCAGTTCTTC
CDR3 protein: CASSVRVLSYNEQFF

J gene: TRBJ2-1
V gene: TRBV11-3
CDR3 length: 15
clone size: -
D gene: -
CDR3 DNA: TGTGCCAGCAGCTTAGCGGGGGTTGCCTTCAGCGAGCAGTTCTTC
CDR3 protein: CASSLAGVAFSEQFF

J gene: TRBJ1-3
V gene: TRBV27
CDR3 length: 15
clone size: once
D gene: TRBD1
CDR3 DNA: TGTGCCAGCAGTTGGACAGGGAAGGCTGGAAACACCATATATTTT
CDR3 protein: CASSWTGKAGNTIYF

J gene: TRBJ1-4
V gene: TRBV5-1
CDR3 length: 15
clone size: -
D gene: -
CDR3 DNA: TGCGCCAGCAGCTCCCCCGGGATCGGTAATGAAAAACTGTTTTTT
CDR3 protein: CASSSPGIGNEKLFF

J gene: TRBJ2-7
V gene: TRBV5-6
CDR3 length: 13
clone size: -
D gene: TRBD1
CDR3 DNA: TGTGCCAGCAGCCCCGGGACAGGTGGGGAGCAGTACTTC
CDR3 protein: CASSPGTGGEQYF

J gene: TRBJ2-5
V gene: TRBV4-1
CDR3 length: 14
clone size: -
D gene: TRBD2
CDR3 DNA: TGCGCCAGCAGCCGACTAGCGGTCGAAGAGACCCAGTACTTC
CDR3 protein: CASSRLAVEETQYF

J gene: TRBJ2-1
V gene: TRBV27
CDR3 length: 16
clone size: -
D gene: TRBD2
CDR3 DNA: TGTGCCAGCAGTTTAAGTTATCCGGGAGGGGTGGATGAGCAGTTCTTC
CDR3 protein: CASSLSYPGGVDEQFF

J gene: TRBJ2-7
V gene: TRBV4-2
CDR3 length: 19
clone size: -
D gene: TRBD2
CDR3 DNA: TGTGCCAGCAGCCCGGGACTAGCGGGGGCCCTTTTTATGGGATACGAGCAGTACTTC
CDR3 protein: CASSPGLAGALFMGYEQYF

J gene: TRBJ1-1
V gene: TRBV6-5
CDR3 length: 14
clone size: -
D gene: -
CDR3 DNA: TGTGCCAGCAGTGAAGACAGCCTGAACACTGAAGCTTTCTTT
CDR3 protein: CASSEDSLNTEAFF

J gene: TRBJ1-2
V gene: TRBV5-1
CDR3 length: 13
clone size: -
D gene: -
CDR3 DNA: TGCGCCAGCAGCGTCGACAGGTCCGGCGGCTACACCTTC
CDR3 protein: CASSVDRSGGYTF

J gene: TRBJ1-6
V gene: TRBV10-3
CDR3 length: 12
clone size: -
D gene: -
CDR3 DNA: TGTGCCATCAGGGAAGGAAATTCACCCCTCCACTTT
CDR3 protein: CAIREGNSPLHF

J gene: TRBJ2-3
V gene: TRBV11-2
CDR3 length: 16
clone size: once
D gene: -
CDR3 DNA: TGTGCCAGCAGCCCCTCTGGTGCGGCCCCTGGAGATACGCAGTATTTT
CDR3 protein: CASSPSGAAPGDTQYF

J gene: TRBJ2-7
V gene: TRBV5-5
CDR3 length: 15
clone size: -
D gene: TRBD1
CDR3 DNA: TGTGCCAGCAGCTTGGAGGACAGGGGGACCTACGAGCAGTACTTC
CDR3 protein: CASSLEDRGTYEQYF

J gene: TRBJ2-7
V gene: TRBV29-1
CDR3 length: 13
clone size: -
D gene: TRBD1
CDR3 DNA: TGCAGCGTTAGCCGGGGACAGGGCTACGAGCAGTACTTC
CDR3 protein: CSVSRGQGYEQYF

J gene: TRBJ2-7
V gene: TRBV19
CDR3 length: 14
clone size: -
D gene: TRBD2
CDR3 DNA: TGTGCCAGTACCCCCGGGACTAGAAGAGACGAGCAGTACTTC
CDR3 protein: CASTPGTRRDEQYF

J gene: TRBJ1-2
V gene: TRBV5-1
CDR3 length: 13
clone size: -
D gene: -
CDR3 DNA: TGCGCCAGCAGCCGCGACTATTCGGGGGGCTACACCTTC
CDR3 protein: CASSRDYSGGYTF

J gene: TRBJ2-2
V gene: TRBV27
CDR3 length: 15
clone size: -
D gene: TRBD2
CDR3 DNA: TGTGCCAGCAGTAGACTAGCGGGAGTCACCGGGGAGCTGTTTTTT
CDR3 protein: CASSRLAGVTGELFF

J gene: TRBJ1-5
V gene: TRBV4-1
CDR3 length: 15
clone size: -
D gene: -
CDR3 DNA: TGCGCCAGCAGCCAACAGGGAGCGAGCAATCAGCCCCAGCATTTT
CDR3 protein: CASSQQGASNQPQHF